This TCR beta chain appears in the sequencing data of a study of blood T cells in healthy people across ages. Whole-study results and caveats: Strongly correlated with naive T cell percentage was TCR beta diversity. Both naive CD4+ cell counts and diversity were greater in long-lived donors than in aged donors.

In the case of this clonotype: Antigen unknown.

For every donor, a draw yielded about 9.7 milliliters of peripheral blood. Germline assignment: CDR1 MGHRA and CDR2 YSYEKL. J gave up 0 bases and V 2 bases, and 3 bases lay outside the gene matches. CDR3 length: 16 residues. Together with a sample-barcoded 5' primer, a J-beta primer mix was included in a second PCR lasting roughly 6 to 12 cycles. CDR3-containing paired-end reads numbered at least 3 million in each sample. TCRdb re-analysed the 5' RACE reads in MiXCR, keeping a single row per CDR3 protein. The table includes about 1,600,000 distinct CDR3 sequences, approximately 38% detected once. This receptor was obtained from a woman aged 18-29 years in good health. Material: blood. This sequence joins TRBV4-1 and TRBJ2-3; 9 bases agree with TRBD2. DNA for the CDR3: TGCGCCAGCAGCCAAAGAGGACTAGCGAGCACAGATACGCAGTATTTT. Encoded protein: CASSQRGLASTDTQYF.